The T cell receptor (beta chain) under discussion was sequenced for a study of shared clonotypes between healthy human individuals. Turning to the study itself: CD4 naive and memory got three plates each, CD8 naive two, CD8 memory one.

Data came from immunoSEQ multiplex PCR; TCRdb stores just in-frame clones and leaves some out. The sample records about 1 million clones, more than 65% being singletons. This clone came up a few times. The germline gives CDR1 MGHDK, CDR2 SYGVNS. Trimming removed 2 bases from V and 4 bases from J, with 8 bases in between. CDR3 length: 13 residues. This chain connects TRBV25-1 to TRBJ1-2, with a possible D match to TRBD1 (5 bases). The clonotype originates from a young man in good health. Material: memory CD4+ T cells sorted from blood. Subset reported: CD45RA-negative fraction. In DNA form, the CDR3 reads TGTGCCAGCAGTGAAGGGGCATCCTATGGCTACACCTTC. It is translated as CASSEGASYGYTF.